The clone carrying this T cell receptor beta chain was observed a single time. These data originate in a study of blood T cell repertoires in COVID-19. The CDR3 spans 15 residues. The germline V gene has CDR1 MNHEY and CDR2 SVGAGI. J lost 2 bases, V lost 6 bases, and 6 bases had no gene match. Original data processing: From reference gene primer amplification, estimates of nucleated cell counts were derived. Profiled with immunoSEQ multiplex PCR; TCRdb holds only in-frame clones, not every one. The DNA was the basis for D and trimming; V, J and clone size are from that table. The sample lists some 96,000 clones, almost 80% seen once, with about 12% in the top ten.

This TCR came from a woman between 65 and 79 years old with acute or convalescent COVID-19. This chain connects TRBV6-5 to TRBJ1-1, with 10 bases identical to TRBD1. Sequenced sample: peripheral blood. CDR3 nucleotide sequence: TGTGCCAGCAGACTCCGGGACAGGGGTAACACTGAAGCTTTCTTT. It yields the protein CASRLRDRGNTEAFF.